A single sample is the source of the 22 T cell receptor beta chains below, sequenced in a study of OX40 agonist ivuxolimab in advanced cancers. TCRdb's table, derived via immunoSEQ multiplex PCR, lists solely in-frame clones and lacks some. Among over 100,000 clones listed, around 89% were seen once. The sequences come from CD4+ or CD8+ T cells sorted from blood, collected in a trial of the OX40 agonist ivuxolimab. The receptors here all came from an adult with an advanced solid tumor such as melanoma, head and neck, liver or kidney cancer.

The chain recombines TRBV7-2 with TRBJ1-5; D perhaps matches TRBD1 (5 bases). The CDR3 runs 16 residues. The germline V and J ends were trimmed by 5 bases and 0 bases, with 14 bases remaining between them. Germline loops: CDR1 SGHTA, CDR2 FQGNSA. CDR3 nucleotides: TGTGCCAGCAGCCCCGACAGTGGGTATAGCAATCAGCCCCAGCATTTT. Translation gives CASSPDSGYSNQPQHF.

This chain uses TRBV7-6 with TRBJ2-5; 7 positions agree with TRBD2. Germline V gives CDR1 SGHVS, CDR2 FNYEAQ. Trimming took 5 bases from V and 5 from J; bases not matched to a gene: 11. The CDR3 runs to 15 residues. The CDR3 loop reads CASSPERGSGETQYF. Here the CDR3 DNA reads TGTGCCAGCAGCCCTGAGCGGGGCTCAGGGGAGACCCAGTACTTC.

This sequence joins TRBV5-1 and TRBJ2-7; D assignment may be TRBD1 or TRBD2 (5 bases each). The CDR3 runs to 15 residues. Trimming pared 0 bases from V and 0 bases from J, leaving 10 bases between. The germline V gene encodes CDR1 SGHRS and CDR2 YFSETQ. The CDR3 is CASSLGQGDSYEQYF. Written as DNA, the CDR3 is TGCGCCAGCAGCTTGGGCCAGGGAGACTCCTACGAGCAGTACTTC.

This clone is a singleton in its sample. This chain links TRBV7-9 with TRBJ2-2, with a weak D call TRBD1 (5 bases). V shed 5 bases and J shed 3 bases, with 10 bases lying between them. CDR1 SEHNR and CDR2 FQNEAQ come from the germline V gene (reference sequence). The CDR3 covers 14 residues. CDR3 nucleotides: TGTGCCAGCAGCGTTCAGGGTTACACCGGGGAGCTGTTTTTT. This translates into CASSVQGYTGELFF.

The chain uses TRBV7-8 and TRBJ2-5; no clear D. V dropped 2 bases and J dropped 0 bases, with 7 bases sitting between them. The CDR3 sequence is 14 residues long. The V gene's germline CDR1 is SGHVS and CDR2 FQNEAQ. The CDR3: CASSLRRNQETQYF. CDR3 nucleotide sequence: TGTGCCAGCAGCTTACGGCGGAACCAAGAGACCCAGTACTTC. The whole variable domain, remainder taken from reference TRBV7-8 and TRBJ2-5, is GAGVSQSPRYKVAKRGQDVALRCDPISGHVSLFWYQQALGQGPEFLTYFQNEAQLDKSGLPSDRFFAERPEGSVSTLKIQRTQQEDSAVYLCASSLRRNQETQYFGPGTRLLVL.

This chain links TRBV6-5 with TRBJ1-1; D unresolved. Germline V gene lookup returns CDR1 MNHEY and CDR2 SVGAGI. The CDR3 is made up of 11 amino acids. V was trimmed by 4 bases and J by 8 bases, leaving 8 bases between them. In DNA, the CDR3 is TGTGCCAGCAGTTCCGTGGAAGAAGCTTTCTTT. Translation gives CASSSVEEAFF.

This chain links TRBV11-2 with TRBJ1-3; 8 nucleotides line up with TRBD1. Germline lookup yields CDR1 SGHAT and CDR2 FQNNGV. Germline trimming cut 8 bases from V and 0 bases from J; bases unmatched to any gene: 3. This CDR3 contains 14 residues. The CDR3: CASWGQVSGNTIYF. The CDR3 nucleotides read TGTGCCAGCTGGGGACAGGTCTCTGGAAACACCATATATTTT.

The CDR3 spells CASSQGVGGFYEQYF. CDR3 sequence (DNA): TGCGCCAGCAGCCAAGGGGTAGGGGGCTTCTACGAGCAGTACTTC. This sequence joins TRBV4-1 and TRBJ2-7; 7 bases line up with TRBD1. CDR3 length: 15 residues. Germline V gene data show CDR1 as MGHRA and CDR2 as YSYEKL. V was clipped by 1 base and J by 3 bases; unmatched bases: 6.

In DNA, the CDR3 is TGTGCCAGCAGCTACGACGTCACCACTGAAGCTTTCTTT. It translates to CASSYDVTTEAFF. The genes are TRBV28 and TRBJ1-1, with D hard to call. Trimming took off 6 bases at V and 4 bases at J, with 12 bases between the two ends. Looked up from germline, CDR1 is MDHEN and CDR2 is SYDVKM. This CDR3 has 13 residues.

This chain connects TRBV30 to TRBJ2-2, with TRBD2 matching 8 bases. This CDR3 spans 17 amino acids. The V segment lost 5 bases and the J segment 3 bases; nucleotides outside the gene matches: 14. Germline lookup yields CDR1 GTSNPN and CDR2 SVGIG (reference sequence). The CDR3 here is CAWEKGPGGHYTGELFF. As DNA, the CDR3 is TGTGCCTGGGAGAAAGGACCGGGGGGGCATTACACCGGGGAGCTGTTTTTT.

This chain joins TRBV29-1 and TRBJ2-5; TRBD1 is a possible D gene (5 bases). The CDR3 loop spans 12 amino acids. Germline CDR1 SQVTM, CDR2 ANQGSEA. This CDR3 reads CAASTARETQYF. The CDR3, as DNA: TGCGCCGCTTCGACAGCAAGGGAGACCCAGTACTTC.

The chain uses TRBV2 and TRBJ2-4; TRBD1 agrees at 7 bases. Germline-derived CDR1 and CDR2 are SNHLY and FYNNEI. V was pared by 5 bases and J by 4 bases, with 5 bases of the junction left unmatched. The CDR3 totals 14 residues. The CDR3 here is CASSRRDRKNIQYF. In DNA, the CDR3 is TGTGCCAGCAGTCGCCGGGACAGAAAAAACATTCAGTACTTC.

The chain links TRBV29-1 to TRBJ1-1; D call uncertain. Germline CDR1 reads SQVTM; CDR2 reads ANQGSEA. Trimming took 7 bases from V and 2 from J, leaving 14 bases between them. CDR3 length: 13 residues. The CDR3 reads CSARGGPNTEAFF. The CDR3, as DNA: TGCAGCGCCCGAGGTGGGCCCAACACTGAAGCTTTCTTT.

This chain links TRBV5-1 with TRBJ2-3; the D call may be TRBD1 or TRBD2 (5 bases each). Germline V gives CDR1 SGHRS, CDR2 YFSETQ. The CDR3 spans 14 residues. Trimming cost V 0 bases and J 4 bases, with 9 bases left between them. The CDR3, as DNA: TGCGCCAGCAGCTTGGGGGGGATCCCAGATACGCAGTATTTT. It yields the protein CASSLGGIPDTQYF.

The chain carries TRBV19 and TRBJ1-6; D not resolved. Germline V gives CDR1 LNHDA, CDR2 SQIVND (reference sequence). This CDR3 contains 13 residues. The V end lost 6 bases, the J end lost 9 bases, and 12 bases lay between the germline ends. This CDR3 reads CASSADSISPLHF. CDR3 nucleotide sequence: TGTGCCAGTAGCGCGGACTCAATTTCACCCCTCCACTTT.

The CDR3 sequence is CASSVVAGAQETQYF. CDR3 nucleotide sequence: TGTGCCAGCAGCGTAGTAGCGGGGGCACAAGAGACCCAGTACTTC. J is TRBJ2-5 and V is TRBV9; 9 bases are a match to TRBD2. CDR1 is SGDLS, CDR2 YYNGEE, per germline. V trimming: 0 bases; J trimming: 2 bases; junction bases outside the gene matches: 2. The length of the CDR3 is 15 residues.

This chain joins TRBV27 and TRBJ1-3, with D possibly matching TRBD1 (6 bases). CDR3 size: 16 residues. V shed 5 bases and J shed 2 bases, with 16 bases lying between them. Germline lookup yields CDR1 MNHEY and CDR2 SMNVEV (reference sequence). CDR3 protein: CASSAYYRAAGNTIYF. The DNA for the CDR3 is TGTGCCAGCAGTGCCTACTACAGGGCTGCTGGAAACACCATATATTTT.

The chain combines TRBV9 with TRBJ1-1, with unresolved D. Germline CDR1 is SGDLS and CDR2 is YYNGEE. With 3 bases removed from V and 7 bases from J, the gap between germline ends came to 16 bases. This CDR3 has 14 amino acids. CDR3 DNA sequence: TGTGCCAGCAGCGCGGACCTTTTATTTGTTGAAGCTTTCTTT. Its protein is CASSADLLFVEAFF.

The rearrangement joins TRBV29-1 to TRBJ2-1; D may correspond to TRBD1 or TRBD2 (5 bases each). CDR1 is SQVTM and CDR2 is ANQGSEA in the germline V gene. CDR3 length: 12 residues. The CDR3 spells CTGADTYNEQFF. The CDR3 DNA follows: TGCACCGGGGCGGATACATACAATGAGCAGTTCTTC.

This clone was seen a few times. The rearrangement links TRBV7-9 to TRBJ1-6; tentatively, D is TRBD1 (5 bases). CDR3 length: 15 amino acids. Per germline, CDR1 SEHNR and CDR2 FQNEAQ (reference sequence). Trimming pared 5 bases from V and 7 bases from J, leaving 15 bases between. In DNA form, the CDR3 reads TGTGCCAGCAGCATATCGGGACGGACGAATTCACCCCTCCACTTT. This codes for CASSISGRTNSPLHF. Full variable domain (remainder filled in from reference TRBV7-9 and TRBJ1-6): DTGVSQNPRHKITKRGQNVTFRCDPISEHNRLYWYRQTLGQGPEFLTYFQNEAQLEKSRLLSDRFSAERPKGSFSTLEIQRTEQGDSAMYLCASSISGRTNSPLHFGNGTRLTVT.

There are a few counts of this clone. The chain is built from TRBV7-6 and TRBJ2-7; a weak D match, TRBD1 (6 bases). The CDR3 spans 15 residues. CDR1 is SGHVS, CDR2 FNYEAQ, per germline. V was cut by 2 bases and J by 2 bases, with 13 bases left in between. CDR3 in amino acids: CASSLLAGEAYEQYF. The DNA for the CDR3 is TGTGCCAGCAGCTTATTGGCAGGGGAAGCCTACGAGCAGTACTTC.

This chain joins TRBV10-3 and TRBJ2-5; D is uncertain. The germline V gene encodes CDR1 ENHRY and CDR2 SYGVKD. Trimming pared 4 bases from V and 9 bases from J, leaving 15 bases between. The CDR3 is made up of 13 amino acids. The CDR3 DNA follows: TGTGCCATCAGTGGTCCCGGGTTACCAGCCCAGTACTTC. It codes for CAISGPGLPAQYF.